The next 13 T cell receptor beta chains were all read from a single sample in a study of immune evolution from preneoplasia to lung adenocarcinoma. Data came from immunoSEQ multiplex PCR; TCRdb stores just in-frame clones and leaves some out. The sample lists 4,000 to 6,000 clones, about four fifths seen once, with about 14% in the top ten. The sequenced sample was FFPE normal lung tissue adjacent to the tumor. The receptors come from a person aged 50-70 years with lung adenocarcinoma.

CDR3 sequence (DNA): TGCGCCAGCAGCTTGGGGACTAGCGGGCAGCGTTCGGACGAGCAGTACTTC. Translating gives CASSLGTSGQRSDEQYF. The J gene is TRBJ2-7, the V gene TRBV5-1; 11 nucleotides line up with TRBD2. Losses at the gene ends were 0 bases for V and 5 bases for J; bases not matched to a gene: 10. The CDR3 loop spans 17 amino acids. CDR1 and CDR2 (germline): SGHRS, YFSETQ.

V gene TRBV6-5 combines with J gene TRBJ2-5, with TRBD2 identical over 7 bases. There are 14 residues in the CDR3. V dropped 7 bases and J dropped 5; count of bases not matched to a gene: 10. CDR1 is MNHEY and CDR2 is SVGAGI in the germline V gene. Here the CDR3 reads CASKYGLEKETQYF. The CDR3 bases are TGTGCCAGCAAATACGGACTAGAAAAGGAGACCCAGTACTTC.

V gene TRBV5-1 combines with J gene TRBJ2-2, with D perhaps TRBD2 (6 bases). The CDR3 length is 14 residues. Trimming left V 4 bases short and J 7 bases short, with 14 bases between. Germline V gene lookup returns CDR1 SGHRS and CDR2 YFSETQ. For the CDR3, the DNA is TGCGCCAGCAGCCTAGGGACTTACGGCGGGGAGCTGTTTTTT. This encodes CASSLGTYGGELFF.

In DNA form, the CDR3 reads TGTGCCAGCAGCCAAGCTCCGTTAAGCTCCTACGAGCAGTACTTC. Residues: CASSQAPLSSYEQYF. The chain combines TRBV4-2 with TRBJ2-7; no clear D. Germline CDR1 reads LGHNA; CDR2 reads YNFKEQ. Trimming took 1 base from V and 0 from J, leaving 10 bases between them. The length of the CDR3 is 15 residues.

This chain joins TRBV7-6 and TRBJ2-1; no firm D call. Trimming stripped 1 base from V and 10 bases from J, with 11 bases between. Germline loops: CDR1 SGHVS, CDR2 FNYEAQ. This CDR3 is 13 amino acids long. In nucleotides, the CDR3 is TGTGCCAGCAGCTTAGACCGCCGATCGGAGCAGTTCTTC. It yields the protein CASSLDRRSEQFF.

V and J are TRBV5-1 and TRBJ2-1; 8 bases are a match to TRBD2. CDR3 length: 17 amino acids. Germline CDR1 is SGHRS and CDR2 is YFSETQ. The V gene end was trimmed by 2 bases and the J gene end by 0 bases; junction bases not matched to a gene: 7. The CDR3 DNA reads TGCGCCAGCAGCTTCGGGGCGGGAGGAGGCTCCTACAATGAGCAGTTCTTC. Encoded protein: CASSFGAGGGSYNEQFF.

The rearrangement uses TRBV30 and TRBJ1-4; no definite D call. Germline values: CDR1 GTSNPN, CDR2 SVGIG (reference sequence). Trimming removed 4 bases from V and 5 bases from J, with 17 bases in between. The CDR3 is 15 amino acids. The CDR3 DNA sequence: TGTGCCTGGATGAGAGCTGCAGGAGTGAATGAAAAACTGTTTTTT. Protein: CAWMRAAGVNEKLFF.

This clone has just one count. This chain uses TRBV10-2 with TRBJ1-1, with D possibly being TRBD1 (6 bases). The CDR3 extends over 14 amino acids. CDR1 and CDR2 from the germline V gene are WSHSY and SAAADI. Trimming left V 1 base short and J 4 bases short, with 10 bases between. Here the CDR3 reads CASSELQGATEAFF. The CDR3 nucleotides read TGCGCCAGCAGTGAGTTACAGGGAGCCACTGAAGCTTTCTTT.

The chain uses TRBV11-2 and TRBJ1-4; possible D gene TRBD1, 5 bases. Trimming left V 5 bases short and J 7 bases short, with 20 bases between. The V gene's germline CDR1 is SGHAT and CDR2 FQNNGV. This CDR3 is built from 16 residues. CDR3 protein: CASSQWQGGMGEKLFF. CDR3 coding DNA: TGTGCCAGCAGCCAATGGCAGGGAGGTATGGGTGAAAAACTGTTTTTT. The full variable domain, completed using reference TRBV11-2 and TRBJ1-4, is EAGVAQSPRYKIIEKRQSVAFWCNPISGHATLYWYQQILGQGPKLLIQFQNNGVVDDSQLPKDRFSAERLKGVDSTLKIQPAKLEDSAVYLCASSQWQGGMGEKLFFGSGTQLSVL.

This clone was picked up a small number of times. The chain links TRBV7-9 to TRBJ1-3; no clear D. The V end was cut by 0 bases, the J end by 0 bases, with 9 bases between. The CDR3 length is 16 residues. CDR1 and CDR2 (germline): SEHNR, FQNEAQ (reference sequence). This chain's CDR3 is CASSLAGRYSGNTIYF. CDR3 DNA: TGTGCCAGCAGCTTAGCGGGTCGCTACTCTGGAAACACCATATATTTT.

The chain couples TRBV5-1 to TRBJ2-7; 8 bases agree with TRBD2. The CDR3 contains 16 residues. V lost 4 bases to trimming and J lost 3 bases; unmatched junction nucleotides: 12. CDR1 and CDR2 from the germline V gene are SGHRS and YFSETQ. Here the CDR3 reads CASSIGQAGEGYEQYF. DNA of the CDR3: TGCGCCAGCAGCATTGGCCAAGCGGGGGAAGGCTACGAGCAGTACTTC.

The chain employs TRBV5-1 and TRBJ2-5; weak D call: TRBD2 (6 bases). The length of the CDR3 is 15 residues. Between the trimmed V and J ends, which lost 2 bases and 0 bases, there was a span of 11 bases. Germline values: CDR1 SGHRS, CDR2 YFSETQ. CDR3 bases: TGCGCCAGCAGCTTTGGGCGGGGAAACCAAGAGACCCAGTACTTC. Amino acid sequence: CASSFGRGNQETQYF.

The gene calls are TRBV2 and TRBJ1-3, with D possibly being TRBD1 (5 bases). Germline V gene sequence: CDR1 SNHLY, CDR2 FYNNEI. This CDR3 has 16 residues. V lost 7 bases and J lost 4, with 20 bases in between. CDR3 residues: CASKGRGQTSGNTIYF. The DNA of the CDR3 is TGTGCCAGCAAGGGTAGGGGCCAAACCTCCGGAAACACCATATATTTT.